A single sample is the source of the 9 T cell receptor beta chains below, sequenced in a study of blood T cells in healthy people across ages. Combining a sample-barcoded 5' primer with a J-beta primer mix, a second PCR ran for roughly 6 to 12 cycles. TCRdb reprocessed the 5' RACE reads with MiXCR, giving one entry per CDR3 protein. The table lists about 770,000 distinct CDR3 sequences, approximately 44% of them singletons. The sample consisted of blood. The receptors were gathered from a man aged 60 to 75 in good health.

The sample holds many counts of this clonotype. The chain joins TRBV6-5 to TRBJ2-7, with 8 bases fitting TRBD1. The CDR3 spans 15 residues. Germline trimming cut 2 bases from V and 6 bases from J; bases unmatched to any gene: 9. Germline loops: CDR1 MNHEY, CDR2 SVGAGI. CDR3 sequence reads: CASSYLRDRRLEQYF. CDR3 DNA: TGTGCCAGCAGTTACCTCCGGGACAGGCGCCTCGAGCAGTACTTC.

V and J are TRBV9 and TRBJ2-4, with D uncertain. Deletions cut 3 bases from V and 0 bases from J, with 10 bases between. This CDR3 has 15 residues. CDR1 is SGDLS, CDR2 YYNGEE, per germline. CDR3 coding DNA: TGTGCCAGCAGCGGGGGTGACCTAGCCAAAAACATTCAGTACTTC. Encoded protein: CASSGGDLAKNIQYF.

This clonotype was detected ten times or more. V usage is TRBV4-3 and J usage is TRBJ2-6, with D possibly TRBD2 on 7 matching bases. The ends were cut back, 0 bases at V and 2 bases at J, with 23 bases in the middle. The germline CDR1 and CDR2 sequences are LGHNA and YSLEER. This CDR3 has 21 residues. This CDR3 reads CASSQDFLVRQGRAGANVLTF. CDR3 sequence (DNA): TGCGCCAGCAGCCAAGATTTCTTGGTGAGGCAGGGGAGGGCTGGGGCCAACGTCCTGACTTTC.

The chain carries TRBV27 and TRBJ2-1; D might be TRBD2 (6 bases). Germline CDR1 and CDR2: MNHEY and SMNVEV (reference sequence). The CDR3 spans 16 residues. The V gene lost 2 bases and the J gene lost 4 bases, with 15 bases spanning the gap. DNA of the CDR3: TGTGCCAGCAGTTTAGGGGGGAGAGGAGGGTACAATGAGCAGTTCTTC. This sequence encodes CASSLGGRGGYNEQFF.

This chain connects TRBV5-1 to TRBJ2-6; possible D gene TRBD1, 6 bases. The CDR3 spans 16 residues. From germline, CDR1 is SGHRS and CDR2 YFSETQ. V dropped 5 bases and J dropped 0 bases, with 12 bases sitting between them. CDR3 sequence reads: CASRERGSSGANVLTF. As DNA, the CDR3 is TGCGCCAGCAGGGAAAGGGGGAGCTCTGGGGCCAACGTCCTGACTTTC.

This clonotype was counted between two and nine times. The rearrangement joins TRBV3-1 to TRBJ2-7; 9 bases fit TRBD2. The CDR3 contains 16 residues. Trimming took 1 base from V and 5 from J; bases not matched to a gene: 9. Germline V lookup: CDR1 LGHDT, CDR2 YNNKEL (reference sequence). CDR3 in amino acids: CASSQGSRGGLHEQYF. The CDR3 coding sequence is TGTGCCAGCAGCCAAGGATCGCGGGGGGGCTTACACGAGCAGTACTTC.

The table lists this clonotype with a few counts. This sequence joins TRBV18 and TRBJ2-7; D gene ambiguous. Germline V CDR1 and CDR2: KGHSH, LQKENI. The V end lost 2 bases, the J end lost 0 bases, and 14 bases lay between the germline ends. There are 16 residues in the CDR3. CDR3 sequence (DNA): TGTGCCAGCTCACCATCAGGACGGATGAGCTCCTACGAGCAGTACTTC. This translates into CASSPSGRMSSYEQYF.

The chain couples TRBV9 to TRBJ1-1; D is ambiguous. The CDR3 spans 12 residues. V was trimmed by 4 bases and J by 5 bases, leaving 9 bases between them. Germline loops: CDR1 SGDLS, CDR2 YYNGEE. The CDR3 protein is CASSPLRTEAFF. The CDR3 DNA sequence: TGTGCCAGCAGCCCCTTGAGGACTGAAGCTTTCTTT.

On this clonotype: A much larger clonotype is one base distant, so this may be a read error. The V and J genes are TRBV9 and TRBJ2-5, with 7 bases aligning to TRBD1. Germline V gene data show CDR1 as SGDLS and CDR2 as YYNGEE. The CDR3 loop spans 15 amino acids. V shed 0 bases, J shed 0 bases, and the junction held 2 bases outside the gene matches. The CDR3 region has the DNA TGTGCCAGCAGCGTAGTCGGGACAGACCAAGAGACCCAGTACTTC. This sequence encodes CASSVVGTDQETQYF.